These 2 T cell receptor beta chains came from one sample sequenced in a study of blood T cell repertoires in COVID-19. The assay was immunoSEQ multiplex PCR, and TCRdb's table has in-frame clones only and misses some. The sample contains under 100,000 clones, around 82% of which appear only once. What was sequenced was peripheral blood. All receptors come from a woman aged 55-69 years with acute or convalescent COVID-19.

Concerning this clone itself: This sample includes further DNA sequences coding for the same CDR3. This rearrangement joins TRBV11-2 to TRBJ1-1; no clear D gene. The CDR3 length is 14 residues. Trimming left V 0 bases short and J 0 bases short, with 5 bases between. CDR1 and CDR2 (germline): SGHAT, FQNNGV. CDR3 bases: TGTGCCAGCAGCTTAGACCCGGTGAACACTGAAGCTTTCTTT. Encoded protein: CASSLDPVNTEAFF. Full variable domain (outside the CDR3, taken from reference TRBV11-2 and TRBJ1-1): EAGVAQSPRYKIIEKRQSVAFWCNPISGHATLYWYQQILGQGPKLLIQFQNNGVVDDSQLPKDRFSAERLKGVDSTLKIQPAKLEDSAVYLCASSLDPVNTEAFFGQGTRLTVV.

V and J are TRBV27 and TRBJ1-1; 9 bases match TRBD1. The CDR3 sequence is 15 residues long. Germline V gene data show CDR1 as MNHEY and CDR2 as SMNVEV (reference sequence). V lost 6 bases, J lost 7 bases, and 12 bases stayed unmatched. For the CDR3, the DNA is TGTGCCAGCAGCGCTCCGGGACAGGGTCTACTTGAAGCTTTCTTT. Translated, it gives CASSAPGQGLLEAFF.